This entry features one T cell receptor beta chain sequence. Its antigen specificity is not known. Qualities for individual bases were not recorded, and no much larger clone is one base off. The collaborating institutions used their own protocols to collect whole blood in K2EDTA tubes. For TCRbeta analysis, collaborator samples were shipped as frozen whole blood, as isolated PBMCs, or as DNA extracted from either sample type. Taken from the germline V gene, the CDR1 and CDR2 loops are SNHLY and FYNNEI. Trimming accounts for 8 bases at V and 7 bases at J, while the number of junction bases matched to no gene is 6. Including the terminal cysteine and phenylalanine, the CDR3 comprises 12 residues. CDR3 DNA only is kept here, 36 bases in frame from base 1. TCRbeta CDR3 regions were amplified from genomic DNA by means of the immunoSEQ Assay, a bias-controlled multiplex PCR. In the paper's pipeline: The number of nucleated cells in each sample was estimated by amplification of reference gene primers within the assay. To quantify the absolute abundance of each unique TCRbeta CDR3 rearrangement, sequence reads were collapsed and filtered. For each sample, productive Simpson clonality was calculated by taking the square root of Simpson's diversity index across productive rearrangements. The clones in this table, taken by TCRdb from immuneACCESS, are in-frame only. Not every clone is retained; where verified, under half of the shortfall comes from an unresolved V gene, and the cause of the rest is unknown. Clone size and the V and J calls come from that table; the DNA yielded D and trimming. The sample table holds tens of thousands of clones, of which 70% to 90% were seen once. The leading ten clones occupy roughly 11% of the sample.

This sample is part of a study of blood T cell repertoires in COVID-19 (dated by TCRdb to the early 2020s). About the investigation overall: Samples covering the acute and convalescent phases of COVID-19 were provided by collaborators in the United States, Italy and Spain. The prospective study material was composed of cDNA or gDNA derived from T cells, B-cell-depleted T cells, or PBMCs. The dataset comprised deeply sampled blood TCRbeta repertoires from subjects exposed to, actively infected with, or recovered from COVID-19. The repertoires were released in a freely available public database intended as a resource for research on the immune response to SARS-CoV-2. The samples were drawn from the first 160 participants of the ongoing ImmuneRACE study and from 950 to 1,500 subjects provided by 6 global collaborators. The sample metadata nearly always contained a de-identified subject ID, COVID-19 status, age in years and sex. HLA class I and class II types, where available, came from metadata supplied by the sample provider rather than from assay-based typing.

Broad study findings and their caveats: Clinical and demographic metadata were provided uncurated, with the amount varying by source and participant.

This TCR derives from a man between 65 and 79 years old with active or convalescent COVID-19. The chain is encoded by TRBV2 joined to TRBJ1-1; the junction holds 8 bases that match TRBD1. Source material: peripheral blood. The CDR3 is CASGTGGYEAFF. Here is the DNA: TGTGCCAGCGGCACAGGGGGATATGAAGCTTTCTTT.